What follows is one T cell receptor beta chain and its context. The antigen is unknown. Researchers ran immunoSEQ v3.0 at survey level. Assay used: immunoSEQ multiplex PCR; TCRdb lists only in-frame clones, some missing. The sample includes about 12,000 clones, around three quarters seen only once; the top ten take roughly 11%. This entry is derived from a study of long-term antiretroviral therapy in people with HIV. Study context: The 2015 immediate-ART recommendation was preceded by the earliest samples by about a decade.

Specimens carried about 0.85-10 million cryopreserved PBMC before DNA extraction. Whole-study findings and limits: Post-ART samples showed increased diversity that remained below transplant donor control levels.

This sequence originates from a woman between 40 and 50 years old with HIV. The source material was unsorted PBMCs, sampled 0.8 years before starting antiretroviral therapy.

This CDR3 is CASSIDPVVHGYTF. The CDR3 nucleotides are TGTGCCAGTAGTATCGATCCGGTTGTCCATGGCTACACCTTC. The chain links TRBV19 to TRBJ1-2; D remains unclear. This CDR3 region has 14 residues. Germline assignment: CDR1 LNHDA and CDR2 SQIVND (reference sequence). V lost 3 bases and J 6 bases, leaving 14 bases between the germline ends.